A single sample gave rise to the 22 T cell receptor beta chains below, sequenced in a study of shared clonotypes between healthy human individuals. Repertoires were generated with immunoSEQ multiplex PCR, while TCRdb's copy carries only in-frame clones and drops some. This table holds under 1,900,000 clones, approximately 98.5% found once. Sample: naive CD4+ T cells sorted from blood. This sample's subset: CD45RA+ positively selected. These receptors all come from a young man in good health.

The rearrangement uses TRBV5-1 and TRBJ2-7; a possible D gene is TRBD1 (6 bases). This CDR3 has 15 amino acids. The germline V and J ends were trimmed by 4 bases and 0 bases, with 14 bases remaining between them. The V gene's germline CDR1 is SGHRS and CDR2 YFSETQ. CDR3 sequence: CASSLRQVSSYEQYF. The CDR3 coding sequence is TGCGCCAGCAGCCTACGACAGGTCTCCTCCTACGAGCAGTACTTC. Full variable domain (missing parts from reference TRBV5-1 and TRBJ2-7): KAGVTQTPRYLIKTRGQQVTLSCSPISGHRSVSWYQQTPGQGLQFLFEYFSETQRNKGNFPGRFSGRQFSNSRSEMNVSTLELGDSALYLCASSLRQVSSYEQYFGPGTRLTVT.

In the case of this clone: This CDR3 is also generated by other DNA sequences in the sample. CDR3 in amino acids: CASSLGDSSYNEQFF. DNA for the CDR3: TGTGCCAGCAGCTTAGGGGACTCCAGCTACAATGAGCAGTTCTTC. This rearrangement joins TRBV7-2 to TRBJ2-1, with D tentatively TRBD2 (6 bases). V was clipped by 1 base and J by 3 bases, with 10 bases between them. Germline CDR1 and CDR2: SGHTA and FQGNSA. This CDR3 contains 15 residues.

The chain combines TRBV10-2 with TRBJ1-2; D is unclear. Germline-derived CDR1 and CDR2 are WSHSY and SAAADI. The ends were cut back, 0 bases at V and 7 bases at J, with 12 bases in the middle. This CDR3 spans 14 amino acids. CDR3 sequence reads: CASSESWGSGGYTF. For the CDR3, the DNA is TGCGCCAGCAGTGAGTCTTGGGGTTCGGGTGGCTACACCTTC.

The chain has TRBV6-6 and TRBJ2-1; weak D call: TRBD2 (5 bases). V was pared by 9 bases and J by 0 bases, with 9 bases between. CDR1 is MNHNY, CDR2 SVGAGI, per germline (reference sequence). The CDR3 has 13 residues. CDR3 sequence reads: CASLATSYNEQFF. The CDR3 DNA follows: TGTGCCAGTTTAGCGACCTCCTACAATGAGCAGTTCTTC.

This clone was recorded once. The CDR3 region has the DNA TGCGCCAGCAGCCAAGAGCGGCAGGGGGCGGGAGAGCAGTACTTC. This sequence encodes CASSQERQGAGEQYF. This chain uses TRBV4-3 with TRBJ2-7; 8 bases align to TRBD1. J was trimmed by 7 bases and V by 0 bases; bases with no gene match: 8. The germline gives CDR1 LGHNA, CDR2 YSLEER. CDR3 size: 15 residues.

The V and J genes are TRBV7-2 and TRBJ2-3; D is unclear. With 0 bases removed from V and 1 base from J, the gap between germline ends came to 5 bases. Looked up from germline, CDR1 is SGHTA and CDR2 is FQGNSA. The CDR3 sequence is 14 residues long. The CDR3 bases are TGTGCCAGCAGCTTAGCGCAGGGCACAGATACGCAGTATTTT. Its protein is CASSLAQGTDTQYF.

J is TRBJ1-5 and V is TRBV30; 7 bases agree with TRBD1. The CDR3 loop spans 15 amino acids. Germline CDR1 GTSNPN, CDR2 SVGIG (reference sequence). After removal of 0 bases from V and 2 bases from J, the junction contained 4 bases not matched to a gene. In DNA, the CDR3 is TGTGCCTGGAGTGTCGACGACAGGGGCAATCAGCCCCAGCATTTT. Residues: CAWSVDDRGNQPQHF.

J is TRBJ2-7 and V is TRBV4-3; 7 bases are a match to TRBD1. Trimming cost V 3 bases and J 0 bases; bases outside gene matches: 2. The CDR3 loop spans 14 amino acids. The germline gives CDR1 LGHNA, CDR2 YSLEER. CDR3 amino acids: CASSQGTDSYEQYF. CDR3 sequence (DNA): TGCGCCAGCAGCCAGGGGACAGACTCCTACGAGCAGTACTTC.

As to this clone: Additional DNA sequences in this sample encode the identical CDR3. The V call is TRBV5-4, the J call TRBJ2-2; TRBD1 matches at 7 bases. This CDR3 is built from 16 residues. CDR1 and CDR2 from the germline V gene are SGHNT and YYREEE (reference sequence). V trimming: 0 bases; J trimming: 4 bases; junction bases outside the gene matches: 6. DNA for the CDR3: TGTGCCAGCAGCTTGGTATCAGGGGGTGGCACCGGGGAGCTGTTTTTT. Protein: CASSLVSGGGTGELFF.

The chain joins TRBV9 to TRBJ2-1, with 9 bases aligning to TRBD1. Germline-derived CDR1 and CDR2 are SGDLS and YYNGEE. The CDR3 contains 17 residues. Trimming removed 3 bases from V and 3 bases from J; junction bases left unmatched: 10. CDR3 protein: CASSAIPGQGVYNEQFF. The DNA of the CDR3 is TGTGCCAGCAGCGCTATCCCGGGACAGGGTGTCTACAATGAGCAGTTCTTC.

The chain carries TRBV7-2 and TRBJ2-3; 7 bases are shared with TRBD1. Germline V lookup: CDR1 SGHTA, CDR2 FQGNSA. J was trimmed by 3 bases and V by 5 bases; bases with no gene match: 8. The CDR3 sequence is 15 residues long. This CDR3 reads CASSPQGVRTDTQYF. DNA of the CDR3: TGTGCCAGCAGCCCGCAGGGGGTAAGGACAGATACGCAGTATTTT.

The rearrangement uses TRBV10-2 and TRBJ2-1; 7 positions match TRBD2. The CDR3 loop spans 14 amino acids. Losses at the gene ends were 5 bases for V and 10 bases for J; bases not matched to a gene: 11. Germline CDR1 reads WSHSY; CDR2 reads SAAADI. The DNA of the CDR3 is TGCGCCAGCAGTATCAGCGCTAAGGGAGGGGAGCAGTTCTTC. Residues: CASSISAKGGEQFF.

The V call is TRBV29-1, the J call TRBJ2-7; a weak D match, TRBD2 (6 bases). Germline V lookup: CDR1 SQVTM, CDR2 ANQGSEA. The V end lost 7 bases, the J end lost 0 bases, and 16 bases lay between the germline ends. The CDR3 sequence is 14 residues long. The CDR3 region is CSDNRRAASYEQYF. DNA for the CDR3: TGCAGCGATAACCGGAGGGCCGCCTCCTACGAGCAGTACTTC.

CDR3 nucleotide sequence: TGTGCCAGCAGCGACCAGGGACAAATTCAGGAAAAACTGTTTTTT. It encodes CASSDQGQIQEKLFF. V gene TRBV7-9 combines with J gene TRBJ1-4, with D possibly matching TRBD1 (6 bases). CDR1 SEHNR and CDR2 FQNEAQ come from the germline V gene (reference sequence). The CDR3 is made up of 15 amino acids. The germline V and J ends were trimmed by 5 bases and 8 bases, with 18 bases remaining between them.

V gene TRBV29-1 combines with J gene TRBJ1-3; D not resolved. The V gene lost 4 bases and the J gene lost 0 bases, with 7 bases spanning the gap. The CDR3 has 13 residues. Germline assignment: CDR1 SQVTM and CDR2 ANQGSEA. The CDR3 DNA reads TGCAGCGTTGTTCCCAACTCTGGAAACACCATATATTTT. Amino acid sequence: CSVVPNSGNTIYF.

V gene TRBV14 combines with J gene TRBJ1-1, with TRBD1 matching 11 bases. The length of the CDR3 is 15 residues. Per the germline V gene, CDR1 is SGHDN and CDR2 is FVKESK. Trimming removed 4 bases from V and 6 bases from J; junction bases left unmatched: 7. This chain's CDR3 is CASSLRTGGRAEAFF. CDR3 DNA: TGTGCCAGCAGCCTAAGGACAGGGGGCCGGGCTGAAGCTTTCTTT.

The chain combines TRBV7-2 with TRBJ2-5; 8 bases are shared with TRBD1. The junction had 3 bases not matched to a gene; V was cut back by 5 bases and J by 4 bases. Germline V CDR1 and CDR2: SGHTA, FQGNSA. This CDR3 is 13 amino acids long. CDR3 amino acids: CASSPGTGETQYF. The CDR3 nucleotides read TGTGCCAGCAGCCCAGGGACAGGAGAGACCCAGTACTTC.

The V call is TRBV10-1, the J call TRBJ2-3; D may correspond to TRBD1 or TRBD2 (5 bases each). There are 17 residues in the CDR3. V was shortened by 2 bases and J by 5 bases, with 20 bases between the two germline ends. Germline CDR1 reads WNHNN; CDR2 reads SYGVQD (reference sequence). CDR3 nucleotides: TGCGCCAGCAGTGAGACCATAACCAAAGGGGACCGAGATACGCAGTATTTT. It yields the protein CASSETITKGDRDTQYF.

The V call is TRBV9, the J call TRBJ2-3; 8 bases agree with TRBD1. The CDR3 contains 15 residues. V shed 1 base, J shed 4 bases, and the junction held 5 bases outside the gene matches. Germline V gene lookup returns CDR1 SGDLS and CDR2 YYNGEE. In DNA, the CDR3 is TGTGCCAGCAGCGTACTTCAGGGGGCTGCAGATACGCAGTATTTT. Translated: CASSVLQGAADTQYF.

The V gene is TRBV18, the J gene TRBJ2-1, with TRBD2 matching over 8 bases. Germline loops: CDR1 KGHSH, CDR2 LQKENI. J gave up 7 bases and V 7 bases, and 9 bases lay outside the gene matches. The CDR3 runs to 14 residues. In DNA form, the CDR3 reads TGTGCCAGCTACGCCTTAGCGGGAAAAAATGAGCAGTTCTTC. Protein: CASYALAGKNEQFF.

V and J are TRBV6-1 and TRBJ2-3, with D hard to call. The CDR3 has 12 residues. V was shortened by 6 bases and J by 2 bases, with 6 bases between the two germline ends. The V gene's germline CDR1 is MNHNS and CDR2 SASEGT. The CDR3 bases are TGTGCCAGCAGGGTAGTCACAGATACGCAGTATTTT. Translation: CASRVVTDTQYF.

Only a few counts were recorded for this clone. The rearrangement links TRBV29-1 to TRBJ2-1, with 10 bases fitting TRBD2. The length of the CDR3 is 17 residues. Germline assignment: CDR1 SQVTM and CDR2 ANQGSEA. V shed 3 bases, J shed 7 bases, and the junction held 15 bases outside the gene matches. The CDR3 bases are TGCAGCGTTGATTTTCCTAACCTAGCGGGAGCTGCGAATGAGCAGTTCTTC. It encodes CSVDFPNLAGAANEQFF.